These 17 T cell receptor beta chains originate from one sample sequenced in a study of cytomegalovirus exposure and HLA in healthy donors. 60 Vbeta and 13 Jbeta primers were used in PCR. Here immunoSEQ multiplex PCR was the method, and the copy in TCRdb shows in-frame clones only, minus some. The sample has about 120,000 clones, roughly 70% seen once; the top ten hold 4%. The specimen sequenced was PBMCs. The receptors originated from a man aged 40-49 years in good health and CMV-seropositive.

The V and J genes are TRBV11-2 and TRBJ2-5, with D unresolved. CDR3 length equals 14 residues. Trimming removed 4 bases at V and 3 bases at J, with 12 bases between. Per the germline V gene, CDR1 is SGHAT and CDR2 is FQNNGV. The CDR3 is CASSSRLGEETQYF. The CDR3 DNA follows: TGTGCCAGCAGCTCAAGATTAGGAGAAGAGACCCAGTACTTC.

V usage is TRBV9 and J usage is TRBJ2-7, with a weak D call TRBD2 (5 bases). Judging by the DNA end, TRBJ2-5 fits better; the J call may be wrong. Germline V gene data show CDR1 as SGDLS and CDR2 as YYNGEE. This CDR3 is built from 14 residues. The CDR3 DNA reads TGTGCCAGCAGCGTAGGAAGTGGACTGGAGACCCAGTACTTC. This translates into CASSVGSGLETQYF.

Comment on this clone: The same CDR3 can be traced to other DNA sequences in this sample. CDR3 nucleotide sequence: TGTGCCAGCTCACCACCGGGACAGGGTGCCTACGAGCAGTACTTC. This sequence encodes CASSPPGQGAYEQYF. V is TRBV18 and J is TRBJ2-7, with 9 bases aligning to TRBD1. CDR3 size: 15 residues. Unmatched junction bases numbered 2, after V lost 0 bases and J lost 2 bases. CDR1 and CDR2 from the germline V gene are KGHSH and LQKENI.

The chain joins TRBV19 to TRBJ2-7, with 7 positions matching TRBD2. This CDR3 comprises 14 residues. V lost 5 bases, J lost 2 bases, and 6 bases stayed unmatched. Germline CDR1 LNHDA, CDR2 SQIVND (reference sequence). The CDR3 DNA is TGTGCCAGTAGTCCCCCTGGGGGGGCCTACGAGCAGTACTTC. Amino acids: CASSPPGGAYEQYF.

The chain joins TRBV19 to TRBJ2-7; TRBD1 aligns across 8 bases. CDR1 is LNHDA and CDR2 is SQIVND in the germline V gene (reference sequence). J lost 3 bases, V lost 6 bases, and 10 bases had no gene match. This CDR3 is built from 15 residues. CDR3 sequence reads: CASRTKGQGNYEQYF. CDR3 DNA: TGTGCCAGTAGGACCAAAGGACAGGGAAACTACGAGCAGTACTTC.

This clone was detected a few times. The chain links TRBV25-1 to TRBJ2-2; 7 bases are a match to TRBD2. This CDR3 contains 15 residues. Trimming cost V 7 bases and J 7 bases; bases outside gene matches: 12. Germline lookup yields CDR1 MGHDK and CDR2 SYGVNS. In DNA form, the CDR3 reads TGTGCCAGCATCCCGACGGGGCGGGGGAACGGGGAGCTGTTTTTT. This gives the protein CASIPTGRGNGELFF.

The chain combines TRBV19 with TRBJ1-4; D remains unclear. Germline V gene lookup returns CDR1 LNHDA and CDR2 SQIVND (reference sequence). V gave up 6 bases and J gave up 7 bases, with 12 bases separating them. This CDR3 spans 13 amino acids. The CDR3 nucleotides are TGTGCCAGTAGCCTGACATTTTTTGAAAAACTGTTTTTT. It encodes CASSLTFFEKLFF.

This clone turned up a few times. The rearrangement uses TRBV9 and TRBJ2-7; TRBD2 aligns across 11 bases. Unmatched junction bases numbered 6, after V lost 4 bases and J lost 3 bases. The CDR3 contains 15 residues. Germline V CDR1 and CDR2: SGDLS, YYNGEE. DNA for the CDR3: TGTGCCAGCAGCAAGACTAGCGGGGAACTCTACGAGCAGTACTTC. Amino acid sequence: CASSKTSGELYEQYF.

This chain uses TRBV28 with TRBJ1-4; D is ambiguous. This CDR3 is built from 12 residues. V lost 10 bases and J lost 7, with 13 bases in between. Germline V gene lookup returns CDR1 MDHEN and CDR2 SYDVKM. The CDR3: CATRPRGEKLFF. The CDR3 region has the DNA TGTGCCACCAGACCCCGGGGTGAAAAACTGTTTTTT.

The chain combines TRBV7-9 with TRBJ2-3, with 8 bases aligning to TRBD2. Germline trimming cut 3 bases from V and 5 bases from J; bases unmatched to any gene: 7. Germline V gene data show CDR1 as SEHNR and CDR2 as FQNEAQ (reference sequence). CDR3 length: 15 amino acids. The CDR3 reads CASSLGAGAGDTQYF. CDR3 DNA: TGTGCCAGCAGCTTGGGAGCGGGGGCGGGAGATACGCAGTATTTT.

This clone came up once. The chain has TRBV28 and TRBJ2-5; TRBD1 is a possible D gene (6 bases). CDR3 length: 15 amino acids. Trimming removed 6 bases at V and 3 bases at J, with 17 bases between. Germline V gives CDR1 MDHEN, CDR2 SYDVKM. The DNA of the CDR3 is TGTGCCAGCAGGACCCCAAAACAGGGAAAAGAGACCCAGTACTTC. This encodes CASRTPKQGKETQYF.

J is TRBJ1-3 and V is TRBV6-5; D may be TRBD1 (5 bases). Per the germline V gene, CDR1 is MNHEY and CDR2 is SVGAGI. CDR3 length: 14 amino acids. The V and J ends lost 6 bases and 2 bases respectively, with 11 bases between them. The CDR3: CASRPDRTGNTIYF. The CDR3 DNA reads as TGTGCCAGCAGACCCGACAGAACTGGAAACACCATATATTTT.

The chain is built from TRBV15 and TRBJ1-2, with a possible D match to TRBD1 (5 bases). V lost 0 bases and J 5 bases, leaving 10 bases between the germline ends. The CDR3 sequence is 14 residues long. Germline values: CDR1 LNHNV, CDR2 YYDKDF (reference sequence). The CDR3 reads CATSRDRGGYGYTF. The CDR3 nucleotides are TGTGCCACCAGCAGAGATCGGGGGGGTTATGGCTACACCTTC.

The CDR3 nucleotides are TGTGCCAGCAGTTACTCCGGGGGGAGATTCTCTGAAGCTTTCTTT. Its protein is CASSYSGGRFSEAFF. The gene calls are TRBV6-5 and TRBJ1-1, with TRBD1 as a possible D gene (5 bases). The germline CDR1 and CDR2 sequences are MNHEY and SVGAGI. The germline V and J ends were trimmed by 0 bases and 6 bases, with 14 bases remaining between them. This CDR3 spans 15 amino acids.

This chain connects TRBV11-1 to TRBJ2-7; 11 bases match TRBD1. V lost 1 base, J lost 3 bases, and 8 bases stayed unmatched. Per germline, CDR1 SGHAT and CDR2 FQDESV (reference sequence). The CDR3 is 17 residues long. The CDR3 DNA follows: TGTGCCAGCAGCTTAGGACCTGGACAGGGGGCTTACTACGAGCAGTACTTC. It encodes CASSLGPGQGAYYEQYF.

This rearrangement joins TRBV4-1 to TRBJ1-5; 8 nucleotides line up with TRBD1. Losses at the gene ends were 1 base for V and 4 bases for J; bases not matched to a gene: 6. The germline gives CDR1 MGHRA, CDR2 YSYEKL. This CDR3 region has 16 residues. The CDR3 DNA sequence: TGCGCCAGCAGCCAAGGGACAGGGTCACGTAATCAGCCCCAGCATTTT. Translated: CASSQGTGSRNQPQHF.

The rearrangement joins TRBV7-2 to TRBJ2-7; 10 nucleotides match TRBD1. The CDR3 runs 13 residues. Per the germline V gene, CDR1 is SGHTA and CDR2 is FQGNSA. V lost 3 bases and J lost 5; bases outside the gene matches: 1. The CDR3 sequence is CASSFGTGDEQYF. The CDR3 DNA follows: TGTGCCAGCAGCTTCGGGACAGGGGACGAGCAGTACTTC.